Sequencing of this T cell receptor beta chain was carried out in a study of T-cell reconstitution after alpha-beta-depleted transplantation in children. At least ten counts were recorded for this clonotype. Preparation of the TCRbeta library was carried out with unique molecular identifiers. TCRdb used MiXCR to reprocess the PCR reads, holding one entry per CDR3 protein. The sample holds hundreds of thousands of distinct CDR3 sequences, about 25% seen once. Germline V gives CDR1 SGHRS, CDR2 YFSETQ. Trimming shortened V by 3 bases and J by 0 bases, and 10 bases separated the two germline ends. The CDR3 length is 15 residues.

This receptor was identified in a girl aged 2-9 years with Fanconi anemia, due to receive a stem cell transplant. This sample comprised PBMCs, obtained before TCRalphabeta/CD19-depleted stem cell transplant. The rearrangement joins TRBV5-1 to TRBJ2-1; a possible D gene is TRBD1 (6 bases). Here the CDR3 DNA reads TGCGCCAGCAGCTCAACAGGGAGCTCCTACAATGAGCAGTTCTTC. This gives the protein CASSSTGSSYNEQFF. Full variable domain (outside the CDR3, taken from reference TRBV5-1 and TRBJ2-1): KAGVTQTPRYLIKTRGQQVTLSCSPISGHRSVSWYQQTPGQGLQFLFEYFSETQRNKGNFPGRFSGRQFSNSRSEMNVSTLELGDSALYLCASSSTGSSYNEQFFGPGTRLTVL.